The table lists the clone carrying this T cell receptor (beta chain) with a few counts. 60 Vbeta and 13 Jbeta primers were used in PCR. TCRdb keeps only in-frame clones here, not all; method: immunoSEQ multiplex PCR. The sample has some 140,000 clones; 70% to 80% are singletons. This record belongs to a study of cytomegalovirus exposure and HLA in healthy donors. Losses at the gene ends were 5 bases for V and 8 bases for J; bases not matched to a gene: 9. The germline gives CDR1 MNHEY, CDR2 SMNVEV (reference sequence). This CDR3 region has 14 residues. The chain is built from TRBV27 and TRBJ2-3, with 8 positions matching TRBD2. The sequencing sample was made of PBMCs. The TCR was taken from a man aged 25 to 40 in good health and CMV-seropositive. The CDR3 reads CASSLSGVSTTQYF. CDR3 DNA: TGTGCCAGCAGTCTTAGCGGGGTGTCGACTACGCAGTATTTT.